This T cell receptor beta chain was recorded in a study of shared clonotypes between healthy human individuals (TCRdb year 2020). Concerning the study at large: A few men and two women, aged 18 to 49 years, made up the cohort. For each donor, CD4 naive and CD4 memory were each run on three plates, CD8 naive on two plates, and CD8 memory on one plate. To estimate repertoire size and how much clonotypes are shared between individuals, the study performed deep sequencing of blood TCR repertoires from about five healthy adults. To increase sequencing depth and limit assay-specific biases, TCR repertoire library preparation and sequencing were carried out by different laboratories using diverse techniques. Leukapheresis yielded between about 0.94 and 10 billion PBMCs per donor.

A note on this clone: This clone's antigen is unknown. No base-level quality is on record; no much larger clone is a single base apart.

Donors were healthy HIV-negative adults with no recently reported acute infections or vaccinations. Every donor was a Caucasian adult living in Nashville, Tennessee, USA. CD4+ T cells were enriched by magnetic negative selection, after which naive cells were positively selected on CD45RA and the negative fraction was taken as the memory subset. Blood was obtained by leukapheresis, after which PBMCs were separated by Ficoll-Histopaque density gradient centrifugation and cryopreserved in liquid nitrogen vapor phase. Analytical flow cytometry was used to check the purity and quantity of each magnetically sorted T cell population. Genomic DNA was isolated from every sorted fraction and measured by UV absorbance on a Nanodrop 2000c. Points the paper makes about the study in general: Estimated clonotype richness was generally larger for naive than for memory subsets. Because the study included a small number of donors, the genetic and exposure-history diversity represented was limited. Even with the large sequencing depth, rarefaction of the sorted-subset datasets indicated that sequencing was incomplete. Pairwise subsampling indicated that sequencing depth was expected to affect the degree of clonotype sharing among donors. Only blood was sampled, and tissue TCR repertoires likely differ from those in blood. Compared with non-shared clonotypes, the clonotypes found in all four sorted-subset donors had higher generation probabilities. When a handful of donors were compared, the shared fraction of clonotypes was approximately 5% for naive CD4, less than 4% for naive CD8, 2% to 2.5% for memory CD4, and less than 0.5% for memory CD8.

Using the deep immunoSEQ assay, multiplex PCR amplified TCR CDR3 regions from genomic DNA. Extracted genomic DNA from each cell subset was spread evenly across all wells of several immunoSEQ 96-well plates, with each plate serving as a replicate. For sorted subsets, each replicate PCR was loaded with 150 to 250 ng genomic DNA, equivalent to 30,000 or so T cell genomes. The purified libraries were quantified using a Qubit 3.0 fluorometer, sized with a Bioanalyzer 2100, and then quantified again using the KAPA Library Quantification kit. Each immunoSEQ 96-well plate was sequenced on its own single-read 150-cycle Illumina NextSeq 550 flow cell. On the study's bioinformatics: The immunoSEQ output contained only junctional sequences without quality scores, so filtering could not match that applied to full-length reads. To assign V/J genes and CDR3, sequences were annotated using PyIR, a Python wrapper for IgBLAST v1.9, with IMGT germline references. Reads were filtered out if the reads had weak V/J assignments (E-value above 1e-6), no CDR3, stop codons, out-of-frame junctions, or ambiguous translated residues. V3J clonotypes were defined by identical inferred V gene, J gene, and CDR3 amino acid sequence. Percentage overlap between repertoires was calculated by dividing the number of shared unique clonotypes by the size of the smaller repertoire. Richness of each repertoire was evaluated using RTK rarefaction, the Chao1 estimator, and Recon v2.1 estimates of unobserved clonotypes. Generation probabilities were computed with OLGA for all TCRbeta clonotypes obtained by the gDNA method from four donors. Held by TCRdb, this immuneACCESS table contains in-frame sequences only and omits some clones. Under half of the omission traces to an unresolved V gene where checked; the cause of the rest is unknown. The V and J calls and the clone size are those of that table, but D and trimming were determined from the DNA. The sample table contains 950,000 to 1,100,000 clones; only one count was recorded for 65% to 80% of them. The top ten clonotypes cover approximately 1.5% of the sample.

This TCR came from a man aged 18-30 years in good health. The sample taken for sequencing was memory CD4+ T cells sorted from blood. The cell subset or site label on this specimen signifies: CD45RA-negative fraction.

The nucleotides read TGTGCCAGCAGTTATACCCCCCGCGGTGTTTACAATGAGCAGTTCTTC. It translates as CASSYTPRGVYNEQFF. In this chain, TRBV6-6 is recombined with TRBJ2-1; the D gene remains uncertain. The CDR1 and CDR2 encoded by the germline V gene (reference sequence) are MNHNY and SVGAGI. V and J lose 3 bases and 4 bases, and a span of 16 bases separates them. There are 16 amino acids in the CDR3, from cysteine to phenylalanine inclusive. Only the CDR3 DNA is retained, 48 bases long and in frame from the first base.